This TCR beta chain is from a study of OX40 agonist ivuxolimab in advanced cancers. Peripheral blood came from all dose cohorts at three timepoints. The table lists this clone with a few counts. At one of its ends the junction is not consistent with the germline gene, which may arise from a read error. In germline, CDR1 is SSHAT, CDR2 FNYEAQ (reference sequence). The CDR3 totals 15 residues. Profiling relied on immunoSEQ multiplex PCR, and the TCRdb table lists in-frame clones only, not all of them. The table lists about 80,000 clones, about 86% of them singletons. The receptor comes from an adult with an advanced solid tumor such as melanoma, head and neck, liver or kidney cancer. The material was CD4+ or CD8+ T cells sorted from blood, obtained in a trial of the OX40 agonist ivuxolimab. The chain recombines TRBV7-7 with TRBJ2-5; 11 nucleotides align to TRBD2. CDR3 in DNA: TGTGCTAGCAGCTTAGCGGGGGGGCCAGGGGAGACCCAGTACTTC. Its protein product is CASSLAGGPGETQYF.